This T cell receptor (beta chain) was obtained from a study of T-cell reconstitution after alpha-beta-depleted transplantation in children. Trimming took 0 bases from V and 4 from J, leaving 18 bases between them. The CDR3 consists of 17 residues. The germline gives CDR1 SGHRS, CDR2 YFSETQ. Molecular barcoding with unique molecular identifiers was used for the TCRbeta library. TCRdb re-called the PCR reads with MiXCR, one entry per CDR3 protein. The table has around 450,000 distinct CDR3 sequences, roughly 17% seen once. The genes are TRBV5-1 and TRBJ2-3; D is ambiguous. The clonotype originates from a boy under two years old who had a stem cell transplant for Wiskott-Aldrich syndrome, so the T cells may come from the graft donor. This specimen was PBMCs, mostly from graft donor cells, taken 360 days after TCRalphabeta/CD19-depleted stem cell transplant. This chain's CDR3 is CASSLAAVQWGADTQYF. For the CDR3, the DNA is TGCGCCAGCAGCTTGGCCGCGGTTCAATGGGGTGCAGATACGCAGTATTTT.